This passage covers 13 T cell receptor beta chains from one sample sequenced in a study of T cells in Graves' hyperthyroidism and ophthalmopathy. RNA transcripts gave rise to amplified TCR beta CDR3 regions. First-round RT-PCR of the TCR CDR3 relied on the HTBI primer set. TCRdb passed the multiplex PCR reads through MiXCR, listing each CDR3 protein once. The table records 450,000 to 700,000 distinct CDR3 sequences, about 45% of them present only once. Material: peripheral blood or thyroid tissue (not recorded which). These receptors originate from a woman aged 18-29 years with Graves' hyperthyroidism.

Ten or more counts support this clonotype. The chain has TRBV20-1 and TRBJ1-5; 8 positions match TRBD1. The CDR3 contains 13 residues. Trimming at V came to 5 bases and at J to 8 bases, leaving 8 bases not matched to a gene. CDR1 and CDR2 from the germline V gene are DFQATT and SNEGSKA (reference sequence). CDR3 sequence (DNA): TGCAGTGCTGCCGACAGGGGCGTAAAGCCCCAGCATTTT. It encodes CSAADRGVKPQHF.

This clonotype was recorded at least ten times. This rearrangement joins TRBV6-4 to TRBJ2-2; 8 nucleotides line up with TRBD1. V gave up 0 bases and J gave up 4 bases; unmatched junction bases: 1. This CDR3 is built from 15 residues. The germline gives CDR1 MRHNA, CDR2 SNTAGT. The CDR3 spells CASSDSGQGTGELFF. CDR3 bases: TGTGCCAGCAGTGACTCCGGACAGGGCACCGGGGAGCTGTTTTTT.

Many counts were recorded for this clonotype. V and J are TRBV7-9 and TRBJ2-7, with D uncertain. The germline gives CDR1 SEHNR, CDR2 FQNEAQ (reference sequence). The CDR3 covers 13 residues. Deletions cut 5 bases from V and 5 bases from J, with 13 bases between. This chain's CDR3 is CASSTDGHDEQYF. The CDR3 nucleotides are TGTGCCAGCAGCACAGACGGCCACGACGAGCAGTACTTC.

As concerns this clonotype: A read error may explain this, as a much larger clone is one base away. This chain connects TRBV6-5 to TRBJ2-7; 10 bases are a match to TRBD2. Germline V gene lookup returns CDR1 MNHEY and CDR2 SVGAGI. The CDR3 is made up of 15 amino acids. The CDR3 loop is CASSHSIRTSGEQYF. CDR3 DNA: TGTGCCAGCAGTCACTCAATAAGGACTAGCGGAGAGCAGTACTTC.

This clonotype came up many times. This CDR3 is CASSSGTNNSPLHF. The CDR3 region has the DNA TGCGCCAGCAGCTCCGGGACTAATAATTCACCCCTCCACTTT. This chain joins TRBV5-1 and TRBJ1-6; D is possibly TRBD1 (5 bases). V lost 3 bases and J lost 5, with 9 bases in between. The CDR3 extends over 14 amino acids. Germline-derived CDR1 and CDR2 are SGHRS and YFSETQ.

Of note for this clonotype: A read error is possible here, since a much larger clone lies one base away. CDR3 amino acids: CANRDTSNTGELFF. As DNA, the CDR3 is TGTGCCAACAGGGACACTTCGAACACCGGGGAGCTGTTTTTT. V gene TRBV12-3 or TRBV12-4 combines with J gene TRBJ2-2, with D perhaps TRBD1 (6 bases). Trimming cost V 10 bases and J 0 bases, with 12 bases left between them. CDR3 length: 14 amino acids.

Turning to this clonotype: It is likely a read error, because the conserved phenylalanine at the end of the CDR3 is missing. V usage is TRBV29-1 and J usage is TRBJ1-5; 9 bases fit TRBD1. The germline V gene encodes CDR1 SQVTM and CDR2 ANQGSEA. The V segment lost 7 bases and the J segment 6 bases; nucleotides outside the gene matches: 7. This CDR3 is built from 13 residues. CDR3 coding DNA: TGCAGCGCTAGACAGGGGGGAGCTCAGCCCCAGCATCTT. Translation: CSARQGGAQPQHL.

Ten or more counts support this clonotype. The rearrangement joins TRBV10-3 to TRBJ2-7, with D possibly being TRBD2 (6 bases). Between the trimmed V and J ends, which lost 3 bases and 4 bases, there was a span of 13 bases. CDR3 length: 14 residues. Germline V gene lookup returns CDR1 ENHRY and CDR2 SYGVKD. The CDR3 DNA sequence: TGTGCCATCAGTGATTCGGGGGAGGAATACGAGCAGTACTTC. Translated, it gives CAISDSGEEYEQYF.

This clonotype was recorded at least ten times. The chain links TRBV7-9 to TRBJ2-7; D not certain. Germline values: CDR1 SEHNR, CDR2 FQNEAQ (reference sequence). V was cut by 7 bases and J by 3 bases, with 22 bases left in between. The CDR3 sequence is 16 residues long. The CDR3 region has the DNA TGTGCCAGCACCCCTCCTCAAGGCGGTAGGGTCTACGAGCAGTACTTC. It codes for CASTPPQGGRVYEQYF.

This clonotype was detected ten times or more. This chain connects TRBV2 to TRBJ1-2; 8 nucleotides align to TRBD1. The CDR3 is 14 amino acids. Germline V gene data show CDR1 as SNHLY and CDR2 as FYNNEI. Germline trimming cut 5 bases from V and 3 bases from J; bases unmatched to any gene: 5. The CDR3 DNA reads as TGTGCCAGCAGTAGTGACAGGGGCTACTATGGCTACACCTTC. Translating it yields CASSSDRGYYGYTF.

V is TRBV11-1 and J is TRBJ2-3; TRBD1 is a possible D gene (5 bases). The CDR3 has 18 residues. V was clipped by 5 bases and J by 0 bases, with 21 bases between them. CDR1 and CDR2 from the germline V gene are SGHAT and FQDESV (reference sequence). In DNA, the CDR3 is TGTGCCAGCAGCCCGATTATAACAAGGGGTTCTAGCACAGATACGCAGTATTTT. The encoded protein is CASSPIITRGSSTDTQYF.

This clonotype has at least ten counts. The chain couples TRBV25-1 to TRBJ2-7; TRBD1 aligns across 7 bases. V lost 4 bases to trimming and J lost 3 bases; unmatched junction nucleotides: 3. This CDR3 spans 13 amino acids. The germline CDR1 and CDR2 sequences are MGHDK and SYGVNS. CDR3 region: CASSGDRDYEQYF. The CDR3 DNA follows: TGTGCCAGCAGTGGAGACAGGGACTACGAGCAGTACTTC.

V gene TRBV12-3 or TRBV12-4 combines with J gene TRBJ2-7, with D perhaps being TRBD1 or TRBD2 (6 bases each). The CDR3 sequence is 15 residues long. The V end lost 6 bases, the J end lost 6 bases, and 21 bases lay between the germline ends. Here the CDR3 DNA reads TGTGCCAGCAGCCTCCGGAGGGCAGGGGTGGTCGAGCAGTACTTC. Translation: CASSLRRAGVVEQYF.